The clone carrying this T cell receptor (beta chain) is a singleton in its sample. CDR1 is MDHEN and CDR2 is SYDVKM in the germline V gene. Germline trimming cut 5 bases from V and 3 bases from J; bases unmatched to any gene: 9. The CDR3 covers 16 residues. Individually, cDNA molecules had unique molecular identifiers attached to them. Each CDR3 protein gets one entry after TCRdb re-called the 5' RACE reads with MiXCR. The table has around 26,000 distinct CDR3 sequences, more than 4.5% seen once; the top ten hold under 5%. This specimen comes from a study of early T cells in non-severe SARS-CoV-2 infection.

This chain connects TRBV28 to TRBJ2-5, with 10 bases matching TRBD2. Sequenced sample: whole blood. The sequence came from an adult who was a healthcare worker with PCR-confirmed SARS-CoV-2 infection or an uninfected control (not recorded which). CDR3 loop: CASSRGLAEGEETQYF. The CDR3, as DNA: TGTGCCAGCAGTCGCGGACTAGCGGAGGGGGAAGAGACCCAGTACTTC. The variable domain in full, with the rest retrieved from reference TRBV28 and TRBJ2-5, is DVKVTQSSRYLVKRTGEKVFLECVQDMDHENMFWYRQDPGLGLRLIYFSYDVKMKEKGDIPEGYSVSREKKERFSLILESASTNQTSMYLCASSRGLAEGEETQYFGPGTRLLVL.